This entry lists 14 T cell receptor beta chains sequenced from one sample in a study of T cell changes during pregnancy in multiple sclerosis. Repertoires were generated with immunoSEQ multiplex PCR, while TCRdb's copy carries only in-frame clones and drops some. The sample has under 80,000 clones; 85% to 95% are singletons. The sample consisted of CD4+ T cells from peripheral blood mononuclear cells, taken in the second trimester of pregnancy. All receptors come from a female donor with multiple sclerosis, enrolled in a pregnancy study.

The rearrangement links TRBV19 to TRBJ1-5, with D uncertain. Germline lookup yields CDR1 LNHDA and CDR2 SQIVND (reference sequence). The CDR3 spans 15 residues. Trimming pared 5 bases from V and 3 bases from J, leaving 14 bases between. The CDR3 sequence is CASSVGLEFNQPQHF. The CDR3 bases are TGTGCCAGTAGTGTCGGGTTGGAGTTCAATCAGCCCCAGCATTTT.

The CDR3 reads CASSLAGRAGNTIYF. In DNA, the CDR3 is TGTGCCAGCAGCTTAGCGGGTCGGGCTGGAAACACCATATATTTT. The rearrangement uses TRBV7-9 and TRBJ1-3; D not certain. Germline CDR1 SEHNR, CDR2 FQNEAQ (reference sequence). V was clipped by 0 bases and J by 2 bases, with 8 bases between them. This CDR3 is 15 amino acids long.

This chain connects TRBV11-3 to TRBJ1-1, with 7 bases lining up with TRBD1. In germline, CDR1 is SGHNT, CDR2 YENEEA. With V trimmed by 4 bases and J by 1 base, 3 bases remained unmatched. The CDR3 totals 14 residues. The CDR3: CASSYRDRNTEAFF. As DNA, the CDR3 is TGTGCCAGCAGCTACCGGGACAGGAACACTGAAGCTTTCTTT.

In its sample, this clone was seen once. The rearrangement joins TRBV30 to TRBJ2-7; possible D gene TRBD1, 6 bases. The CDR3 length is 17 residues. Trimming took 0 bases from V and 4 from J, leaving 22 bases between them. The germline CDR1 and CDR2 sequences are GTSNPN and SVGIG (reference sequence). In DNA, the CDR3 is TGTGCCTGGAGTGTTCCCGGACAGACCAGCTTAGAGTACGAGCAGTACTTC. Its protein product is CAWSVPGQTSLEYEQYF.

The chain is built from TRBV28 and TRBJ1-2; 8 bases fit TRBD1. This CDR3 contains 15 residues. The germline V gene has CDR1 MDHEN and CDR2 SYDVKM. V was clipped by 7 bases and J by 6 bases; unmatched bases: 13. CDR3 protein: CASTYVGQAYDGYTF. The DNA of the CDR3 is TGTGCCAGCACTTACGTGGGACAGGCTTATGATGGCTACACCTTC.

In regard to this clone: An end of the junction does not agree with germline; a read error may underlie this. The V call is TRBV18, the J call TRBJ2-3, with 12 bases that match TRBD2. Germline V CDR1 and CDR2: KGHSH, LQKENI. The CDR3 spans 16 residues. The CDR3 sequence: CASSPLAGGLTDTQYF. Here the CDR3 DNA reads TGTGCCAGCTCCCCACTAGCGGGAGGCTTGACAGATACGCAGTATTTT. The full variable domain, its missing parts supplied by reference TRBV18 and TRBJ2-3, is NAGVMQNPRHLVRRRGQEARLRCSPMKGHSHVYWYRQLPEEGLKFMVYLQKENIIDESGMPKERFSAEFPKEGPSILRIQQVVRGDSAAYFCASSPLAGGLTDTQYFGPGTRLTVL.

CDR3 sequence: CASSPDTANTGELFF. The CDR3 nucleotides read TGCGCCAGCAGCCCGGACACCGCGAACACCGGGGAGCTGTTTTTT. The rearrangement uses TRBV5-1 and TRBJ2-2, with a possible D match to TRBD1 (5 bases). The CDR3 runs to 15 residues. Trimming took 4 bases from V and 0 from J, leaving 10 bases between them. Germline assignment: CDR1 SGHRS and CDR2 YFSETQ.

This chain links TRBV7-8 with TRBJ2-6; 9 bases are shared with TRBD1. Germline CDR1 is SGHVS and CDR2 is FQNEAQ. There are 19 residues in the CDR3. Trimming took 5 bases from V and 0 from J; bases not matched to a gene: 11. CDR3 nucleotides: TGTGCCAGCAGCAAAGGACAGGGGACAGCTTTCTCTGGGGCCAACGTCCTGACTTTC. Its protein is CASSKGQGTAFSGANVLTF.

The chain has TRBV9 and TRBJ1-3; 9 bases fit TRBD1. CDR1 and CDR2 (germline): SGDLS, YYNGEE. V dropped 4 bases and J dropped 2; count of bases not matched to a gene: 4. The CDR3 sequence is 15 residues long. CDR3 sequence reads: CASSRNRGPGNTIYF. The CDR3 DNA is TGTGCCAGCAGCCGTAACAGGGGGCCTGGAAACACCATATATTTT. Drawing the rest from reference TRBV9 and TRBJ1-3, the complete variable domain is DSGVTQTPKHLITATGQRVTLRCSPRSGDLSVYWYQQSLDQGLQFLIQYYNGEERAKGNILERFSAQQFPDLHSELNLSSLELGDSALYFCASSRNRGPGNTIYFGEGSWLTVV.

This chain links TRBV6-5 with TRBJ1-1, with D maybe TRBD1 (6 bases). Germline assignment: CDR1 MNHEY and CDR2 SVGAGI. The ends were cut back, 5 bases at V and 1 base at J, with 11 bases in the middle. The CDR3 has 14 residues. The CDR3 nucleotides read TGTGCCAGCAGTCAGGGGTATGGGAACACTGAAGCTTTCTTT. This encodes CASSQGYGNTEAFF.

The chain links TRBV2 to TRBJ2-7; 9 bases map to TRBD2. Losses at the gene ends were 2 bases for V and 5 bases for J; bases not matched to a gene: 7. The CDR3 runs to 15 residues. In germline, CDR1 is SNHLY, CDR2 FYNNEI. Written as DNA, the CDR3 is TGTGCCAGCAGTGAAAGGTTAGCGGGAGTAGACGAGCAGTACTTC. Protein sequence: CASSERLAGVDEQYF.

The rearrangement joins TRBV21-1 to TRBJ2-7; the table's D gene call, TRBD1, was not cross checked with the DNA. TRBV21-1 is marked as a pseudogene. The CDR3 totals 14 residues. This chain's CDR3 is CASSARDRGYEQYF. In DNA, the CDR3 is TGTGCCAGCAGCGCCCGGGACAGGGGTTACGAGCAGTACTTC.

The CDR3 spells CASSYGLNTEAFF. DNA of the CDR3: TGTGCCAGCTCATACGGACTCAACACTGAAGCTTTCTTT. The chain joins TRBV18 to TRBJ1-1; D not resolved. This CDR3 region has 13 residues. Looked up from germline, CDR1 is KGHSH and CDR2 is LQKENI. The V end lost 5 bases, the J end lost 2 bases, and 9 bases lay between the germline ends. The full variable domain, its missing parts supplied by reference TRBV18 and TRBJ1-1, is NAGVMQNPRHLVRRRGQEARLRCSPMKGHSHVYWYRQLPEEGLKFMVYLQKENIIDESGMPKERFSAEFPKEGPSILRIQQVVRGDSAAYFCASSYGLNTEAFFGQGTRLTVV.

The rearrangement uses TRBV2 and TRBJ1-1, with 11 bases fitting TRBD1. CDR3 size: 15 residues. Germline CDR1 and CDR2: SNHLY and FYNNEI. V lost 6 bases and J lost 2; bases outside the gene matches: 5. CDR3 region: CASSRGQGENTEAFF. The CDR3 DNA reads TGTGCCAGCAGCCGGGGACAGGGGGAAAACACTGAAGCTTTCTTT. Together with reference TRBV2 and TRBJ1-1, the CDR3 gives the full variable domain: EPEVTQTPSHQVTQMGQEVILRCVPISNHLYFYWYRQILGQKVEFLVSFYNNEISEKSEIFDDQFSVERPDGSNFTLKIRSTKLEDSAMYFCASSRGQGENTEAFFGQGTRLTVV.